The clone carrying this T cell receptor beta chain came up once. Some clones are missing from TCRdb's copy, which holds only in-frame ones; the method was immunoSEQ multiplex PCR. This table has almost 3,000 clones, roughly three quarters appearing once. The junction had 6 bases not matched to a gene; V was cut back by 0 bases and J by 8 bases. Germline CDR1 reads SGDLS; CDR2 reads YYNGEE. The CDR3 is 15 residues long. This sample stems from a study of OX40 agonist ivuxolimab in advanced cancers. Study information: Of the patients, three showed partial responses, one with hepatocellular carcinoma and two with cutaneous melanoma.

The V and J genes are TRBV9 and TRBJ2-1; 9 bases are a match to TRBD2. The origin of this receptor is an adult with an advanced solid tumor such as melanoma, head and neck, liver or kidney cancer. Source: CD4+ or CD8+ T cells sorted from blood, taken in a trial of the OX40 agonist ivuxolimab. CDR3 nucleotides: TGTGCCAGCAGCGTAGCTGGCGGGGGGGGCGATGAGCAGTTCTTC. It codes for CASSVAGGGGDEQFF. Supplemented by reference TRBV9 and TRBJ2-1, the full variable domain reads DSGVTQTPKHLITATGQRVTLRCSPRSGDLSVYWYQQSLDQGLQFLIQYYNGEERAKGNILERFSAQQFPDLHSELNLSSLELGDSALYFCASSVAGGGGDEQFFGPGTRLTVL.